Given below is one TCR beta chain in context. This sample was taken from a study of blood T cell repertoires in COVID-19. Study background: Acute-phase and convalescent COVID-19 samples originated in the United States, Italy and Spain. T cells, B-cell-depleted T cells, or PBMCs provided the cDNA or gDNA that served as material.

Germline loops: CDR1 SGDLS, CDR2 YYNGEE. V lost 0 bases to trimming and J lost 5 bases, with 14 bases between them. This CDR3 contains 15 residues. As handled by the study authors: Nucleated cell counts were estimated from reference gene primer amplification. The data were produced by immunoSEQ multiplex PCR, yet TCRdb's version contains in-frame clones alone and is incomplete. D and trimming were read from the DNA, whereas the V and J calls and clone size are those reported in that table. The data contain 200,000 to 250,000 clones, roughly nine tenths of them seen just once; the ten biggest clones take up 3% to 3.5%.

The source of this sequence is a woman in her 50s in a cohort exposed to, infected with or recovered from COVID-19 (not recorded which). The J gene is TRBJ1-2, the V gene TRBV9; D perhaps matches TRBD1 (5 bases). Sequenced material: PBMCs or T cells enriched from blood (not recorded which). Written as DNA, the CDR3 is TGTGCCAGCAGCGTAGAATCTATGGGGGGTTATGGCTACACCTTC. Residues: CASSVESMGGYGYTF.